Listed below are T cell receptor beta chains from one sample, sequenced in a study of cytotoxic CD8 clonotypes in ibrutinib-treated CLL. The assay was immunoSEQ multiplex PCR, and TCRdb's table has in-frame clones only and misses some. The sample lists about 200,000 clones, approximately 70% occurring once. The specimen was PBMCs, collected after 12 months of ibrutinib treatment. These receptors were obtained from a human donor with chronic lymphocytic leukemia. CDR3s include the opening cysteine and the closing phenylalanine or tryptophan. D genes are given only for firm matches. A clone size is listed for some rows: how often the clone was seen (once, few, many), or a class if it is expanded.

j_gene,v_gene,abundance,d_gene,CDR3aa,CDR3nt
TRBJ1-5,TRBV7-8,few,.,CASSPQGKLRNQPQHF,TGTGCCAGCAGCCCACAGGGAAAGTTGAGGAATCAGCCCCAGCATTTT
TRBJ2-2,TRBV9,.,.,CASSVGGHLRAGELFF,TGTGCCAGCAGCGTGGGGGGACACCTGAGGGCCGGGGAGCTGTTTTTT
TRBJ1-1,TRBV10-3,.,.,CAISEAGENTEAFF,TGTGCCATCAGTGAGGCAGGGGAGAACACTGAAGCTTTCTTT
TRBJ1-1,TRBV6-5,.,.,CASSESHYTEAFF,TGTGCCAGCAGTGAATCGCATTACACTGAAGCTTTCTTT
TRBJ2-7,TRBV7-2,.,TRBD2,CASSFPGGWYEQYF,TGTGCCAGCAGCTTCCCGGGAGGATGGTACGAGCAGTACTTC
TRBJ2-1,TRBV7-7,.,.,CASSPLDGLYNEQFF,TGTGCTAGCAGCCCCCTCGACGGATTATACAATGAGCAGTTCTTC
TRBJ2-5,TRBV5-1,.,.,CASTMGNGETQYF,TGCGCCAGCACAATGGGAAATGGGGAGACCCAGTACTTC
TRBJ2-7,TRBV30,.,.,CAWSVGLRGGQYF,TGTGCCTGGAGTGTGGGTCTCCGAGGGGGGCAGTACTTC
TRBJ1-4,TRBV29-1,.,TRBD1,CSVGGTGEKLFF,TGCAGCGTTGGCGGGACAGGTGAAAAACTGTTTTTT
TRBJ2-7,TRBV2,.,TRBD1,CASGGQGAWEQYF,TGTGCCAGCGGAGGACAGGGGGCCTGGGAGCAGTACTTC
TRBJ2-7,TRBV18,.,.,CASSPEAMSVTVGEQYF,TGTGCCAGCTCACCAGAAGCGATGTCGGTGACTGTGGGCGAGCAGTACTTC
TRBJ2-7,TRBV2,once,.,CASREQQGTYEQYF,TGTGCCAGCAGGGAACAACAGGGCACCTACGAGCAGTACTTC
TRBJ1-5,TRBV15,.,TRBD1,CATSYRGGNNQPQHF,TGTGCCACCAGCTACAGGGGGGGTAACAATCAGCCCCAGCATTTT
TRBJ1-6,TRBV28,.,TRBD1,CASSLLPGQINSPLHF,TGTGCCAGCAGTTTGCTCCCGGGACAGATTAATTCACCCCTCCACTTT
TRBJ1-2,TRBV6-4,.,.,CASSPVEGYGYTF,TGTGCCAGCAGTCCCGTCGAGGGCTATGGCTACACCTTC
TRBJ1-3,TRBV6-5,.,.,CASSYTGPDSGNTIYF,TGTGCCAGCAGTTACACAGGCCCTGACTCTGGAAACACCATATATTTT
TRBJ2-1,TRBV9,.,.,CASSAVTPYNEQFF,TGTGCCAGCAGCGCAGTTACCCCCTACAATGAGCAGTTCTTC
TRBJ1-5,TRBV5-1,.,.,CASSLTGSQPQHF,TGCGCCAGCAGCTTAACCGGTAGTCAGCCCCAGCATTTT
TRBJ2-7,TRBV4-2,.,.,CASSQELSGPGIHEQYF,TGTGCCAGCAGCCAAGAGCTCTCCGGGCCTGGCATCCACGAGCAGTACTTC
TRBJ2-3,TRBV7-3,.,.,CASSSHTADTQYF,TGTGCCAGCAGCTCTCATACAGCAGATACGCAGTATTTT
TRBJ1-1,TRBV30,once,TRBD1,CAWSPRDRGITEAFF,TGTGCCTGGAGTCCCAGGGACAGGGGGATCACTGAAGCTTTCTTT
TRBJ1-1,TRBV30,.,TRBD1,CAWRDRGRETEAFF,TGTGCCTGGAGGGACAGGGGAAGGGAAACTGAAGCTTTCTTT
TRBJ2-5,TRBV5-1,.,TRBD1,CASRASMGTGPQETQYF,TGCGCCAGCAGAGCCTCCATGGGGACAGGACCTCAAGAGACCCAGTACTTC
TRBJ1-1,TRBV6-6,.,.,CASSPPEGERTEAFF,TGTGCCAGCAGTCCCCCTGAGGGGGAGAGGACTGAAGCTTTCTTT
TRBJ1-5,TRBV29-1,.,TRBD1,CSVVPGTGIEQPQHF,TGCAGCGTTGTTCCCGGGACAGGGATCGAACAGCCCCAGCATTTT
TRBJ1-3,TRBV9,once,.,CASSVNRVLGGNTIYF,TGTGCCAGCAGCGTAAACAGGGTACTGGGTGGAAACACCATATATTTT